A selection of T cell receptor beta chains follows, all from one sample in a study of glioma-infiltrating T cells. A single record per CDR3 protein comes from TCRdb applying MiXCR to the multiplex PCR reads. The table shows under 150,000 distinct CDR3 sequences, with 20% to 25% occurring only once. The specimen sequenced was glioma tissue, nonneoplastic brain tissue, or PBMCs (not recorded which). These receptor sequences come from a human donor with low-grade glioma or glioblastoma, undergoing nonglioma brain surgery, or in good health (not recorded which). CDR3s include the opening cysteine and the closing phenylalanine or tryptophan. D genes are given only for firm matches. Expanded clones get a size class; other rows say once, few or many, or leave the size out.

V gene	D gene	J gene	clone size	CDR3 protein	CDR3 DNA
TRBV6-2/TRBV6-3	NA	TRBJ1-1	many	CASSYGQNTEAFF	TGTGCCAGCAGTTACGGACAGAACACTGAAGCTTTCTTT
TRBV7-2	NA	TRBJ2-1	many	CASSLGDLTYNEQFF	TGTGCCAGCAGCTTAGGGGACTTGACTTACAATGAGCAGTTCTTC
TRBV3-1	NA	TRBJ1-5	NA	CASSQREVQPQHF	TGTGCCAGCAGCCAAAGAGAGGTTCAGCCCCAGCATTTT
TRBV24-1	NA	TRBJ2-5	NA	CATSDPRDLRGTQYF	TGTGCCACCAGTGACCCCCGGGACTTGCGTGGGACCCAGTACTTC
TRBV28	NA	TRBJ1-2	NA	CASSLSWGSRTYTF	TGTGCCAGCAGTTTATCGTGGGGGAGCCGAACCTACACCTTC
TRBV20-1	NA	TRBJ2-1	few	CSARDPETNLDEQFF	TGCAGTGCTAGAGACCCGGAGACTAACTTGGATGAGCAGTTCTTC
TRBV28	TRBD2	TRBJ2-1	NA	CASTPLPPHSGGASYNEQFF	TGTGCCAGCACCCCACTCCCACCCCATAGCGGGGGGGCCTCCTACAATGAGCAGTTCTTC
TRBV4-1	TRBD1	TRBJ2-3	once	CASTPGQGSTDTQYF	TGCGCCAGCACCCCGGGACAGGGCAGCACAGATACGCAGTATTTT
TRBV5-1	TRBD2	TRBJ2-3	many	CASSLGLAGTDTQYF	TGCGCCAGCAGCTTGGGACTAGCGGGGACAGATACGCAGTATTTT
TRBV3-1	NA	TRBJ1-2	few	CASSLHKTGYGYTF	TGTGCCAGCAGCCTTCATAAGACGGGCTATGGCTACACCTTC
TRBV3-1	NA	TRBJ2-3	many	CASSQTSSDTQYF	TGTGCCAGCAGCCAAACAAGTTCAGATACGCAGTATTTT
TRBV6-1	TRBD2	TRBJ2-1	many	CASSPWAGEYNEQFF	TGTGCCAGCAGTCCCTGGGCGGGGGAGTACAATGAGCAGTTCTTC
TRBV10-3	NA	TRBJ1-1	NA	CAIKQALDTEAFF	TGTGCCATCAAACAGGCCCTCGACACTGAAGCTTTCTTT
TRBV4-2	NA	TRBJ1-1	NA	CASSQDAGQNTEAFF	TGTGCCAGCAGCCAAGACGCGGGACAGAACACTGAAGCTTTCTTT
TRBV29-1	TRBD1	TRBJ1-2	few	CSVWDRARDYGYTF	TGCAGCGTCTGGGACAGGGCAAGGGACTATGGCTACACCTTC
TRBV19	TRBD2	TRBJ2-2	once	CASTHPSGTGELLF	TGTGCCAGTACTCACCCTAGCGGGACCGGGGAGCTGCTTTTT
TRBV27	NA	TRBJ1-6	many	CASSRLQGLNSPLHF	TGTGCCAGCAGTAGGCTTCAGGGTCTTAATTCACCCCTCCACTTT
TRBV25-1	NA	TRBJ1-5	many	CASSEFTTANQPQHF	TGTGCCAGCAGTGAATTTACGACAGCCAATCAACCCCAGCATTTT
TRBV7-9	NA	TRBJ2-2	many	CASSFGNLELFF	TGTGCCAGCAGCTTTGGTAATCTGGAGCTGTTTTTT
TRBV28	TRBD2	TRBJ2-3	many	CASSYGAGSTDTQYF	TGTGCCAGCAGTTACGGAGCGGGGTCCACAGATACGCAGTATTTT
TRBV11-2	NA	TRBJ2-3	NA	CASSLSGEDTQYF	TGTGCCAGCAGCTTATCCGGCGAGGATACGCAGTATTTT
TRBV24-1	NA	TRBJ1-5	NA	CATSDSPESNQPQHF	TGTGCCACCAGTGATTCACCCGAGAGCAATCAGCCCCAGCATTTT
TRBV7-6	NA	TRBJ2-1	few	CASSLTQNNEQFF	TGTGCCAGCAGCTTAACACAGAACAATGAGCAGTTCTTC